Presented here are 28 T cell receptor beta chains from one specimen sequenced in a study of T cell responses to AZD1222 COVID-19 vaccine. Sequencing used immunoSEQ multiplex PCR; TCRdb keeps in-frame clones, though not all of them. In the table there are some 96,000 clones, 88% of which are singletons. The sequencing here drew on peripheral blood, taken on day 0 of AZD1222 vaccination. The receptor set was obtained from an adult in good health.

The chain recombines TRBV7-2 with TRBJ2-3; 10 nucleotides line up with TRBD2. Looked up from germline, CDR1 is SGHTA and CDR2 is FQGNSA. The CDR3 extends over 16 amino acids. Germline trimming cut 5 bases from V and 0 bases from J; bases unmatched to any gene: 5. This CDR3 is CASSADSGRSTDTQYF. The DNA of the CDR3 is TGTGCCAGCAGCGCAGATAGCGGGAGGAGCACAGATACGCAGTATTTT.

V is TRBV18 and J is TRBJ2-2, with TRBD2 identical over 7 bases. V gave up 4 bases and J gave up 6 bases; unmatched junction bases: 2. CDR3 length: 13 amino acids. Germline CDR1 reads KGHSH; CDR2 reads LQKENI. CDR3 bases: TGTGCCAGCTCACGCGGACTAGCCGGGGAGCTGTTTTTT. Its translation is CASSRGLAGELFF.

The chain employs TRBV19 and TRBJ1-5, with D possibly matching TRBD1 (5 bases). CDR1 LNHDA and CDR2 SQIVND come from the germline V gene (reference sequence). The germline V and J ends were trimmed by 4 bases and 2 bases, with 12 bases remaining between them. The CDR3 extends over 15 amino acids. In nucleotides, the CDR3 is TGTGCCAGTAGTACAGGGAAATATCGCAATCAGCCCCAGCATTTT. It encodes CASSTGKYRNQPQHF.

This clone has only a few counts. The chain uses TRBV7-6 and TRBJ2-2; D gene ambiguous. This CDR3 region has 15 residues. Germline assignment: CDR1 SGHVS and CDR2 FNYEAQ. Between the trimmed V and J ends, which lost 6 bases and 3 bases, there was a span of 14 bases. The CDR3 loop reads CASSFVRADTGELFF. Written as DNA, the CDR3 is TGTGCCAGCAGTTTCGTACGCGCGGACACCGGGGAGCTGTTTTTT. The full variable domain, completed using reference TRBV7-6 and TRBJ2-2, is GAGVSQSPRYKVTKRGQDVALRCDPISGHVSLYWYRQALGQGPEFLTYFNYEAQQDKSGLPNDRFSAERPEGSISTLTIQRTEQRDSAMYRCASSFVRADTGELFFGEGSRLTVL.

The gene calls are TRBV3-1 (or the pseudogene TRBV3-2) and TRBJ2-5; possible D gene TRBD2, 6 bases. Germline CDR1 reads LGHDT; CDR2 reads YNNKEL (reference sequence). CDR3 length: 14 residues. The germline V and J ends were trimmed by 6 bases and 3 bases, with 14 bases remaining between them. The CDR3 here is CASSPRREEETQYF. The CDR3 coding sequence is TGTGCCAGCAGTCCCCGGAGGGAAGAAGAGACCCAGTACTTC.

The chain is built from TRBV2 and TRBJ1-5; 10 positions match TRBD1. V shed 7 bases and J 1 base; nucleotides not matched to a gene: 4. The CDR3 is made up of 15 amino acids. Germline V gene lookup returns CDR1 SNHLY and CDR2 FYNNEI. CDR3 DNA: TGTGCCAGCACCCGGGACAGGGGAAGCAATCAGCCCCAGCATTTT. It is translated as CASTRDRGSNQPQHF.

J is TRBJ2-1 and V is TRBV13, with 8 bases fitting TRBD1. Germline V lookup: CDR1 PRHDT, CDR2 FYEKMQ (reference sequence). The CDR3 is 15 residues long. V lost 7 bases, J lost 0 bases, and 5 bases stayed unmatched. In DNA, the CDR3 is TGTGCCAGCAAAACAGACAGGGGCTCCTACAATGAGCAGTTCTTC. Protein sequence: CASKTDRGSYNEQFF.

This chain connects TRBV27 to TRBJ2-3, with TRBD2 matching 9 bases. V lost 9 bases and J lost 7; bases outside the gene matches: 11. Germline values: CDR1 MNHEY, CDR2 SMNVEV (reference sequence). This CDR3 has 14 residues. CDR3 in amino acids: CASSLAGLRNTQYF. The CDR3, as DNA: TGTGCCAGTAGCCTAGCGGGACTACGGAATACGCAGTATTTT.

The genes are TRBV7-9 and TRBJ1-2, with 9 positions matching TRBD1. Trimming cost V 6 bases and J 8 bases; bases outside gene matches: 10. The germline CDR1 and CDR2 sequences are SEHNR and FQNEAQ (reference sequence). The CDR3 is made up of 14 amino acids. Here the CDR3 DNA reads TGTGCCAGCAGGACAGGGGGTAATGCATACGGCTACACCTTC. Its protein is CASRTGGNAYGYTF.

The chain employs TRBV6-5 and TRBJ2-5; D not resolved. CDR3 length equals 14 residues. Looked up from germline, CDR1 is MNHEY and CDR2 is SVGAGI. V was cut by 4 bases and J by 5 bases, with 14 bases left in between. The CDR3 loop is CASSFPGVMETQYF. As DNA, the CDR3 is TGTGCCAGCAGTTTCCCTGGGGTAATGGAGACCCAGTACTTC.

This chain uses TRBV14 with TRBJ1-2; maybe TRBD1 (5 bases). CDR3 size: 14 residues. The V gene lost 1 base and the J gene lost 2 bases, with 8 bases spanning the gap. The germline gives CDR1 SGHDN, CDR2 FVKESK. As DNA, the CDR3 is TGTGCCAGCAGCCAAGTAACAGGAAACTATGGCTACACCTTC. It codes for CASSQVTGNYGYTF.

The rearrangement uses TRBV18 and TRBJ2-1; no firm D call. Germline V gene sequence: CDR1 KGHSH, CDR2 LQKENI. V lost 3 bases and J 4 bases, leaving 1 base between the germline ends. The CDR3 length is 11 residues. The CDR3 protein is CASSPYNEQFF. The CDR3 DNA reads TGTGCCAGCTCACCTTACAATGAGCAGTTCTTC. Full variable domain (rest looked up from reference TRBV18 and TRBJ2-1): NAGVMQNPRHLVRRRGQEARLRCSPMKGHSHVYWYRQLPEEGLKFMVYLQKENIIDESGMPKERFSAEFPKEGPSILRIQQVVRGDSAAYFCASSPYNEQFFGPGTRLTVL.

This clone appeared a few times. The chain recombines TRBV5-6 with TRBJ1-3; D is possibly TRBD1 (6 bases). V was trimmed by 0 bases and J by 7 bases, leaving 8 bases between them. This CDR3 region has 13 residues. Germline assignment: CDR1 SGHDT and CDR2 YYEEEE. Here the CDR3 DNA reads TGTGCCAGCAGCTTGGGACAGGTTAACACCATATATTTT. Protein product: CASSLGQVNTIYF.

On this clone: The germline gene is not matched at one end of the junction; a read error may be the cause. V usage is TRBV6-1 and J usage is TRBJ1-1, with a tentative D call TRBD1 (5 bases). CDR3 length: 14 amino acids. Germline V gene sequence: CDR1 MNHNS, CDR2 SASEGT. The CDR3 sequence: CASREGSGGPEAFF. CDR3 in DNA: TGTGCCAGCCGTGAGGGTTCTGGGGGTCCTGAAGCTTTCTTT.

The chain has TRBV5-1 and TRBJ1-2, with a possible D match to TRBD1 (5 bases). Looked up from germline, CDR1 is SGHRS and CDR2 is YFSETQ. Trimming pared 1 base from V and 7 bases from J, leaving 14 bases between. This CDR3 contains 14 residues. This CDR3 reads CASSLRPGEAGYTF. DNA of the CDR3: TGCGCCAGCAGCTTGAGGCCGGGGGAAGCTGGCTACACCTTC.

The CDR3 loop is CASSLQGARTEAFF. CDR3 DNA sequence: TGTGCCAGCAGTTTACAGGGGGCACGGACTGAAGCTTTCTTT. The J gene is TRBJ1-1, the V gene TRBV6-5, with 9 positions matching TRBD1. The germline gives CDR1 MNHEY, CDR2 SVGAGI. V dropped 4 bases and J dropped 5; count of bases not matched to a gene: 5. The CDR3 sequence is 14 residues long.

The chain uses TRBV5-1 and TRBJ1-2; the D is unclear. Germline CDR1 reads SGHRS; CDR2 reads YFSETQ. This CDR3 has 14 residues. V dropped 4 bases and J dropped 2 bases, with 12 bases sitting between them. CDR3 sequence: CASSPIGLNYGYTF. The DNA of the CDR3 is TGCGCCAGCAGCCCTATAGGGTTAAACTATGGCTACACCTTC. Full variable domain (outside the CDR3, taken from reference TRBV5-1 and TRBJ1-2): KAGVTQTPRYLIKTRGQQVTLSCSPISGHRSVSWYQQTPGQGLQFLFEYFSETQRNKGNFPGRFSGRQFSNSRSEMNVSTLELGDSALYLCASSPIGLNYGYTFGSGTRLTVV.

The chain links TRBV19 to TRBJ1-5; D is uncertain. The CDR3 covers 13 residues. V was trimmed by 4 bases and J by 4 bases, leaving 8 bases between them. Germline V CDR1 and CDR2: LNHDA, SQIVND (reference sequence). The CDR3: CASSNGGNQPQHF. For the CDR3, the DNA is TGTGCCAGTAGTAACGGAGGAAATCAGCCCCAGCATTTT. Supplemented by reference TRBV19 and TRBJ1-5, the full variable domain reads DGGITQSPKYLFRKEGQNVTLSCEQNLNHDAMYWYRQDPGQGLRLIYYSQIVNDFQKGDIAEGYSVSREKKESFPLTVTSAQKNPTAFYLCASSNGGNQPQHFGDGTRLSIL.

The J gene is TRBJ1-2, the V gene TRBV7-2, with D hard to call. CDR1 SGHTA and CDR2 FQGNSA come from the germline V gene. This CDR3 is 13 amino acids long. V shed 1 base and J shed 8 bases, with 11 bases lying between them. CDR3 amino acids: CASSLERSIGYTF. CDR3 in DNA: TGTGCCAGCAGCTTAGAGCGGTCAATCGGCTACACCTTC.

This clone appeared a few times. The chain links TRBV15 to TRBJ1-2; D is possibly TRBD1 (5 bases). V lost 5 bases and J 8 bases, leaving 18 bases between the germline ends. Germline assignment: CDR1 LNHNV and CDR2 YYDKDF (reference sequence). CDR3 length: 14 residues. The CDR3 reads CATSRSGRGDGYTF. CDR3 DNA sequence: TGTGCCACCAGCCGCTCCGGGAGGGGAGACGGCTACACCTTC.

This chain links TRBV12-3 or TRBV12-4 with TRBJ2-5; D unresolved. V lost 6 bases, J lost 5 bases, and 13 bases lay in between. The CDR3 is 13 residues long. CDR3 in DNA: TGTGCCAGCAGGCAGACTTTTCGGGAGACCCAGTACTTC. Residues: CASRQTFRETQYF.

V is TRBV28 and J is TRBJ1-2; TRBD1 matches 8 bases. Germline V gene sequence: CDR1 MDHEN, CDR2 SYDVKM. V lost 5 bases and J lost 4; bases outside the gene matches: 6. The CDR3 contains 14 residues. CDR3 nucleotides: TGTGCCAGCAGTCGCCGGGACAGGATCTATGGCTACACCTTC. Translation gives CASSRRDRIYGYTF.

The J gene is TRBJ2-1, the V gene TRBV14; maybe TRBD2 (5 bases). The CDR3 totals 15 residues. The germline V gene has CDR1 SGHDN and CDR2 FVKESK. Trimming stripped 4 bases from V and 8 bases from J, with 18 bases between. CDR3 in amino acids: CASSLSEGSFYEQFF. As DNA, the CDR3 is TGTGCCAGCAGCCTGTCAGAGGGCAGCTTCTATGAGCAGTTCTTC. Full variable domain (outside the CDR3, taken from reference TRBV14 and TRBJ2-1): EAGVTQFPSHSVIEKGQTVTLRCDPISGHDNLYWYRRVMGKEIKFLLHFVKESKQDESGMPNNRFLAERTGGTYSTLKVQPAELEDSGVYFCASSLSEGSFYEQFFGPGTRLTVL.

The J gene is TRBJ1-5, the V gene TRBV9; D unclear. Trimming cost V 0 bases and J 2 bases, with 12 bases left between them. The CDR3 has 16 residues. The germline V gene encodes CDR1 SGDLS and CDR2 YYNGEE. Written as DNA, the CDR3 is TGTGCCAGCAGCGTAGGAGAGGGTTGGGGCAATCAGCCCCAGCATTTT. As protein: CASSVGEGWGNQPQHF.

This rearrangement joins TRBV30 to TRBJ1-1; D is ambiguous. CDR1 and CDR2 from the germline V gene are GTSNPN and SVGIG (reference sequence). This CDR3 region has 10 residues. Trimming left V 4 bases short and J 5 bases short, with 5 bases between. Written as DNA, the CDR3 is TGTGCCTGGAAAAGAACTGAAGCTTTCTTT. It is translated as CAWKRTEAFF.

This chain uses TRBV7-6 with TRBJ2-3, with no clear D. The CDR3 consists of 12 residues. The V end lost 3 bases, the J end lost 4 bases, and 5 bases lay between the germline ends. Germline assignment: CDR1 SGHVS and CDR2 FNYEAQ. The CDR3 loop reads CASSFGADTQYF. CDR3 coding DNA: TGTGCCAGCAGCTTCGGCGCAGATACGCAGTATTTT.

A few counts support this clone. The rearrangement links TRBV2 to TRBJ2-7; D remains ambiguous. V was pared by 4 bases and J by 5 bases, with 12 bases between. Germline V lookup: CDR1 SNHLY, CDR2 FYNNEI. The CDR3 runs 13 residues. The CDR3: CASSGVGYDEQYF. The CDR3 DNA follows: TGTGCCAGCAGTGGAGTAGGTTATGACGAGCAGTACTTC.

CDR3: CASSLDQQNTEAFF. The CDR3 nucleotides are TGTGCCAGCAGCCTCGACCAACAGAACACTGAAGCTTTCTTT. The chain employs TRBV7-3 and TRBJ1-1; no reliable D call. The length of the CDR3 is 14 residues. Germline CDR1 and CDR2: SGHTA and FQGTGA. V dropped 5 bases and J dropped 1 base, with 11 bases sitting between them.